The 29 T cell receptor beta chains listed next were all sequenced from one sample in a study of regulatory T cells in long-lasting Graves disease. Time point reported: newly diagnosed GD, antithyroid drugs for less than 3 months. The authors made the TCR library using RNA they extracted from PBMCs. The TCR beta library used iRepertoire HTBI primers with Arm-PCR amplification of CDR3. TCRdb ran MiXCR on the multiplex PCR reads and lists one entry per CDR3 protein. The repertoire includes almost 450,000 distinct CDR3 sequences, 15% to 20% of them detected once, and about 11% sits in the top ten. These records were also assigned to another study, of T cells in Graves' hyperthyroidism and ophthalmopathy.

This material consisted of peripheral blood mononuclear cells (PBMCs), taken at new diagnosis, from a patient treated with antithyroid drugs. The receptors stem from a woman in her twenties or thirties with Graves disease.

The rearrangement joins TRBV6-9 to TRBJ1-6, with a possible D match to TRBD1 (6 bases). The V end lost 3 bases, the J end lost 13 bases, and 16 bases lay between the germline ends. CDR1 is MNHGY and CDR2 is SVAAGI in the germline V gene. CDR3 length equals 14 residues. The CDR3 sequence is CASSYSRDTFPLHF. The CDR3 bases are TGTGCCAGCAGTTACTCTCGGGACACCTTTCCCCTCCACTTT.

This clonotype was observed a handful of times. The chain joins TRBV7-9 to TRBJ2-7, with TRBD2 matching 9 bases. Germline V CDR1 and CDR2: SEHNR, FQNEAQ (reference sequence). The CDR3 loop spans 15 amino acids. The junction had 15 bases not matched to a gene; V was cut back by 10 bases and J by 5 bases. The CDR3 reads CAIDSGREGPDEQYF. The CDR3 DNA follows: TGTGCCATAGACAGCGGGCGGGAGGGCCCCGACGAGCAGTACTTC.

This clonotype appeared many times. This chain uses TRBV7-9 with TRBJ2-3, with TRBD2 matching 12 bases. Germline assignment: CDR1 SEHNR and CDR2 FQNEAQ (reference sequence). The CDR3 runs 18 residues. J was trimmed by 2 bases and V by 5 bases; bases with no gene match: 11. This CDR3 is CASSSLRLAGEDTDTQYF. CDR3 nucleotides: TGTGCCAGCAGCAGCCTCCGACTAGCGGGAGAAGACACAGATACGCAGTATTTT.

There are many counts of this clonotype. The rearrangement links TRBV11-2 to TRBJ2-3, with a possible D match to TRBD2 (6 bases). This CDR3 has 16 residues. The V and J ends lost 7 bases and 2 bases respectively, with 19 bases between them. The V gene's germline CDR1 is SGHAT and CDR2 FQNNGV. CDR3 coding DNA: TGTGCCAGCACCCCAGGGAGCGGGCGGAACACAGATACGCAGTATTTT. Amino acids: CASTPGSGRNTDTQYF.

The chain has TRBV12-3 or TRBV12-4 and TRBJ1-1, with TRBD1 matching over 7 bases. The junction had 3 bases not matched to a gene; V was cut back by 8 bases and J by 3 bases. The CDR3 runs 12 residues. The CDR3 coding sequence is TGTGCCAGCCGACAGGGATACACTGAAGCTTTCTTT. This codes for CASRQGYTEAFF.

The table lists this clonotype with many counts. The chain recombines TRBV29-1 with TRBJ2-3; 10 nucleotides match TRBD2. This CDR3 comprises 14 residues. Germline loops: CDR1 SQVTM, CDR2 ANQGSEA. CDR3 amino acids: CNLGLAVSTDTQYF. For the CDR3, the DNA is TGCAACCTTGGACTAGCGGTTAGCACAGATACGCAGTATTTT.

The rearrangement joins TRBV4-1 to TRBJ2-7; 9 bases match TRBD2. The length of the CDR3 is 16 residues. The ends lost 0 bases at V and 3 bases at J; junction bases unmatched: 6. Germline CDR1 MGHRA, CDR2 YSYEKL. CDR3 loop: CASSQEGREGFYEQYF. The CDR3 DNA follows: TGCGCCAGCAGCCAAGAAGGGCGGGAGGGTTTCTACGAGCAGTACTTC.

This clonotype was found many times. At one of its ends the junction is not consistent with the germline gene, which may arise from a read error. The genes are TRBV5-1 and TRBJ2-1; TRBD1 might be the D (6 bases). Looked up from germline, CDR1 is SGHRS and CDR2 is YFSETQ. The CDR3 is made up of 15 amino acids. CDR3 residues: CASTPTGSSYNEQFF. CDR3 in DNA: TGTGCCAGCACCCCCACAGGGAGCTCCTACAATGAGCAGTTCTTC.

There are many counts of this clonotype. The J gene is TRBJ1-2, the V gene TRBV10-3; 9 bases are a match to TRBD1. V lost 5 bases, J lost 2 bases, and 3 bases stayed unmatched. The CDR3 covers 14 residues. Germline V lookup: CDR1 ENHRY, CDR2 SYGVKD. This chain's CDR3 is CAISTTGGNYGYTF. The CDR3 region has the DNA TGTGCCATCAGTACCACAGGGGGCAACTATGGCTACACCTTC.

This clonotype was observed at least ten times. This chain connects TRBV11-2 to TRBJ2-7; weak D call: TRBD2 (6 bases). With 2 bases removed from V and 4 bases from J, the gap between germline ends came to 12 bases. The CDR3 has 14 amino acids. CDR1 SGHAT and CDR2 FQNNGV come from the germline V gene. Here the CDR3 DNA reads TGTGCCAGCAGCTTATCCGGGACTCCTTACGAGCAGTACTTC. It is translated as CASSLSGTPYEQYF.

To note about this clonotype: A junction end diverges from the germline sequence, so it may reflect a read error. The J gene is TRBJ2-1, the V gene TRBV30; 11 bases match TRBD2. Germline V lookup: CDR1 GTSNPN, CDR2 SVGIG (reference sequence). This CDR3 has 14 residues. CDR3 sequence: CVWSAGTSGNEQFF. The DNA of the CDR3 is TGTGTCTGGAGTGCAGGGACTAGCGGCAATGAGCAGTTCTTC.

This clonotype has ten or more counts. The chain recombines TRBV5-8 with TRBJ1-2; D unresolved. The germline V gene encodes CDR1 SGHTS and CDR2 YDEGEE. The CDR3 is made up of 12 amino acids. V was cut by 7 bases and J by 0 bases, with 7 bases left in between. In DNA, the CDR3 is TGTGCCAGCGGCCGGTCTAACTATGGCTACACCTTC. It codes for CASGRSNYGYTF.

The chain recombines TRBV28 with TRBJ2-5; D perhaps matches TRBD2 (6 bases). Looked up from germline, CDR1 is MDHEN and CDR2 is SYDVKM. Trimming left V 5 bases short and J 5 bases short, with 18 bases between. There are 15 residues in the CDR3. The DNA of the CDR3 is TGTGCCAGCAGTCCAACCCCATCGGGGGTGGAGACCCAGTACTTC. It is translated as CASSPTPSGVETQYF.

This chain uses TRBV7-3 with TRBJ1-1; perhaps TRBD1 as D (6 bases). This CDR3 contains 14 residues. Trimming took 5 bases from V and 4 from J, leaving 14 bases between them. CDR1 is SGHTA and CDR2 is FQGTGA in the germline V gene. In DNA, the CDR3 is TGTGCCAGCAGCAAGGGGAGGGGGAGCACTGAAGCTTTCTTT. Translation: CASSKGRGSTEAFF.

This clonotype was observed many times. The chain couples TRBV28 to TRBJ1-6; a possible D gene is TRBD1 (5 bases). V shed 6 bases and J shed 8 bases, with 14 bases lying between them. This CDR3 contains 14 residues. Germline lookup yields CDR1 MDHEN and CDR2 SYDVKM. In DNA, the CDR3 is TGTGCCAGCAGCCCCGGAAACAGGCATTCACCCCTCCACTTT. Translated: CASSPGNRHSPLHF. Full variable domain (outside the CDR3, taken from reference TRBV28 and TRBJ1-6): DVKVTQSSRYLVKRTGEKVFLECVQDMDHENMFWYRQDPGLGLRLIYFSYDVKMKEKGDIPEGYSVSREKKERFSLILESASTNQTSMYLCASSPGNRHSPLHFGNGTRLTVT.

This clonotype was observed at least ten times. This sequence joins TRBV4-3 and TRBJ2-7, with 8 bases matching TRBD2. The CDR3 contains 15 residues. Germline CDR1 reads LGHNA; CDR2 reads YSLEER. V shed 1 base, J shed 5 bases, and the junction held 7 bases outside the gene matches. This CDR3 reads CASSQVYGTRDEQYF. CDR3 in DNA: TGCGCCAGCAGCCAAGTTTACGGGACTAGAGACGAGCAGTACTTC.

This clonotype was recorded many times. This rearrangement joins TRBV28 to TRBJ2-1; the D gene is possibly TRBD2 (6 bases). CDR1 and CDR2 from the germline V gene are MDHEN and SYDVKM. CDR3 length: 15 amino acids. Trimming shortened V by 6 bases and J by 3 bases, and 15 bases separated the two germline ends. The chain's CDR3 is CASRSTREVYNEQFF. CDR3 in DNA: TGTGCCAGCAGGTCCACTAGGGAGGTCTACAATGAGCAGTTCTTC.

J is TRBJ2-3 and V is TRBV25-1; 7 bases fit TRBD2. Looked up from germline, CDR1 is MGHDK and CDR2 is SYGVNS. The V segment lost 3 bases and the J segment 2 bases; nucleotides outside the gene matches: 23. The CDR3 loop spans 21 amino acids. The CDR3 reads CASSESQSLAAGRPHTDTQYF. The CDR3 DNA reads as TGTGCCAGCAGTGAGAGCCAATCCCTAGCGGCGGGTAGGCCACACACAGATACGCAGTATTTT.

The sample holds many counts of this clonotype. This chain connects TRBV15 to TRBJ1-6, with D maybe TRBD1 (6 bases). The ends were cut back, 2 bases at V and 10 bases at J, with 15 bases in the middle. Germline lookup yields CDR1 LNHNV and CDR2 YYDKDF (reference sequence). The CDR3 contains 15 residues. The CDR3 protein is CATSRTGGLGSPLHF. CDR3 nucleotide sequence: TGTGCCACCAGCAGAACTGGGGGCCTGGGATCACCCCTCCACTTT. Full variable domain (remainder filled in from reference TRBV15 and TRBJ1-6): DAMVIQNPRYQVTQFGKPVTLSCSQTLNHNVMYWYQQKSSQAPKLLFHYYDKDFNNEADTPDNFQSRRPNTSFCFLDIRSPGLGDTAMYLCATSRTGGLGSPLHFGNGTRLTVT.

This clonotype has just a few counts. The chain is built from TRBV10-3 and TRBJ2-3; D is perhaps TRBD1 (6 bases). With 6 bases removed from V and 3 bases from J, the gap between germline ends came to 19 bases. Germline lookup yields CDR1 ENHRY and CDR2 SYGVKD. CDR3 length: 16 residues. CDR3 protein: CAISGYGQSGTDTQYF. The DNA for the CDR3 is TGTGCCATCAGCGGGTACGGACAGTCGGGTACAGATACGCAGTATTTT.

This clonotype was seen ten or more times. The chain carries TRBV5-4 and TRBJ2-3; D perhaps matches TRBD1 (6 bases). Trimming removed 2 bases from V and 2 bases from J, with 12 bases in between. This CDR3 spans 15 amino acids. Germline CDR1 and CDR2: SGHNT and YYREEE (reference sequence). The CDR3 nucleotides are TGTGCCAGCAGCTTCGGTGGACAGTTCACAGATACGCAGTATTTT. This sequence encodes CASSFGGQFTDTQYF. The whole variable domain, filled in from reference TRBV5-4 and TRBJ2-3, reads ETGVTQSPTHLIKTRGQQVTLRCSSQSGHNTVSWYQQALGQGPQFIFQYYREEENGRGNFPPRFSGLQFPNYSSELNVNALELDDSALYLCASSFGGQFTDTQYFGPGTRLTVL.

This clonotype occurred many times. The chain couples TRBV27 to TRBJ2-1, with D tentatively TRBD2 (7 bases). The CDR3 consists of 13 residues. CDR1 and CDR2 from the germline V gene are MNHEY and SMNVEV (reference sequence). Trimming shortened V by 9 bases and J by 5 bases, and 14 bases separated the two germline ends. For the CDR3, the DNA is TGTGCCAGTCGCGGAGGGGGGGACAATGAGCAGTTCTTC. This sequence encodes CASRGGGDNEQFF.

Ten or more counts support this clonotype. CDR3 in amino acids: CSARDLAPGGEQYF. The DNA for the CDR3 is TGCAGTGCTAGAGACCTGGCCCCAGGGGGTGAGCAGTACTTC. The chain is built from TRBV20-1 and TRBJ2-7; TRBD1 matches 7 bases. This CDR3 region has 14 residues. V trimming: 0 bases; J trimming: 7 bases; junction bases outside the gene matches: 9. The V gene's germline CDR1 is DFQATT and CDR2 SNEGSKA (reference sequence).

The chain couples TRBV12-3 or TRBV12-4 to TRBJ2-1; no reliable D call. The CDR3 runs to 12 residues. Trimming took 6 bases from V and 6 from J, leaving 9 bases between them. The CDR3 DNA is TGTGCCAGCAGGGGTCTCCCCAATGAGCAGTTCTTC. This gives the protein CASRGLPNEQFF.

This clonotype was found many times. The chain employs TRBV5-1 and TRBJ1-1; a possible D gene is TRBD1 (6 bases). Germline CDR1 and CDR2: SGHRS and YFSETQ. V was trimmed by 2 bases and J by 0 bases, leaving 14 bases between them. CDR3 length equals 16 residues. The CDR3 spells CASSFRQGSLNTEAFF. DNA of the CDR3: TGCGCCAGCAGCTTTCGGCAGGGGAGCCTGAACACTGAAGCTTTCTTT.

This clonotype was seen repeatedly, ten times or more. V usage is TRBV28 and J usage is TRBJ2-6; the D gene is possibly TRBD2 (7 bases). Between the trimmed V and J ends, which lost 6 bases and 0 bases, there was a span of 18 bases. Germline CDR1 and CDR2: MDHEN and SYDVKM. The CDR3 loop spans 18 amino acids. The CDR3, as DNA: TGTGCCAGCAGAAAGGGGGGGAATTCAGACTCTGGGGCCAACGTCCTGACTTTC. It encodes CASRKGGNSDSGANVLTF.

The sample holds a few counts of this clonotype. CDR3 amino acids: CASSRLGSKFF. The CDR3 nucleotides read TGCGCCAGCAGCCGCTTAGGATCCAAGTTCTTC. The chain is built from TRBV4-1 and TRBJ2-1; D ambiguous. Per the germline V gene, CDR1 is MGHRA and CDR2 is YSYEKL. CDR3 size: 11 residues. Trimming stripped 4 bases from V and 14 bases from J, with 12 bases between.

This clonotype was observed at least ten times. Possible read error: a much larger clone is one base away. The V call is TRBV3-1, the J call TRBJ2-7; D unclear. The CDR3 loop spans 11 amino acids. Germline loops: CDR1 LGHDT, CDR2 YNNKEL (reference sequence). V was clipped by 1 base and J by 5 bases, with 3 bases between them. DNA of the CDR3: TGTGCCAGCAGCCAAGTGGACGAGCAGTACTTC. Translation: CASSQVDEQYF.

This clonotype was detected ten times or more. The rearrangement uses TRBV19 and TRBJ1-1; perhaps TRBD1 as D (5 bases). The CDR3 totals 16 residues. V lost 0 bases, J lost 1 base, and 12 bases lay in between. CDR1 is LNHDA and CDR2 is SQIVND in the germline V gene (reference sequence). CDR3 sequence (DNA): TGTGCCAGTAGTATAGAGGGGGGTAGATGGAACACTGAAGCTTTCTTT. Amino acid sequence: CASSIEGGRWNTEAFF.